The 9 T cell receptor beta chains given below trace back to one sample, sequenced in a study of regulatory T cells in long-lasting Graves disease (TCRdb year 2021). Library preparation employed multiplex PCR. Sequencing used an Illumina HiSeq 4000. CDR3 regions were amplified by Arm-PCR with iRepertoire HTBI primers to construct TCR beta libraries. TCRdb reanalyzed the raw reads on its own, using fastp at Q25 for trimming and MiXCR for clone calling, and kept in-frame beta chains. All rows with the same CDR3 protein become a single entry with the most common DNA and genes. In all, the sample holds more than 450,000 distinct CDR3 sequences, and about 11% of those were seen once. The ten largest clones take up about 8.9% of the sample. The time point label corresponds to: newly diagnosed GD, antithyroid drugs for less than 3 months. For both TCR sequencing and RNA sequencing, RNA was extracted from PBMCs in TRIzol.

A further study also used this sample, focusing on T cells in Graves' hyperthyroidism and ophthalmopathy.

This specimen consisted of peripheral blood mononuclear cells (PBMCs), obtained at new diagnosis, from a patient treated with antithyroid drugs. The origin of the receptors is a woman aged 25-40 years with Graves disease. Donor details come from another sample of the same person, matched by shared clones.

This clonotype appeared a few times. This chain connects TRBV30 to TRBJ2-7; the match to TRBD2 covers 9 bases. The CDR3 has 13 amino acids. The trim removed 2 bases at V and 7 bases at J, leaving 6 bases unmatched. Germline loops: CDR1 GTSNPN, CDR2 SVGIG (reference sequence). The CDR3 spells CAWSLSGGKEQYF. CDR3 sequence (DNA): TGTGCCTGGAGTCTTAGCGGGGGAAAGGAGCAGTACTTC.

This clonotype was counted ten times or more. This chain links TRBV28 with TRBJ1-4; perhaps TRBD1 as D (5 bases). V shed 1 base and J shed 6 bases, with 18 bases lying between them. Germline V lookup: CDR1 MDHEN, CDR2 SYDVKM. This CDR3 is built from 17 residues. Written as DNA, the CDR3 is TGTGCCAGCAGTTTATATGGGACGCTCGGTGGTTATGAAAAACTGTTTTTT. Encoded protein: CASSLYGTLGGYEKLFF. The whole variable domain, remainder taken from reference TRBV28 and TRBJ1-4, is DVKVTQSSRYLVKRTGEKVFLECVQDMDHENMFWYRQDPGLGLRLIYFSYDVKMKEKGDIPEGYSVSREKKERFSLILESASTNQTSMYLCASSLYGTLGGYEKLFFGSGTQLSVL.

This clonotype was seen many times. The V gene is TRBV2, the J gene TRBJ1-1; perhaps TRBD1 as D (5 bases). Germline V gene lookup returns CDR1 SNHLY and CDR2 FYNNEI. V lost 6 bases and J 1 base, leaving 9 bases between the germline ends. This CDR3 contains 13 residues. CDR3: CASSLTGNTEAFF. Written as DNA, the CDR3 is TGTGCCAGCAGCTTAACAGGGAACACTGAAGCTTTCTTT.

This clonotype has a count of ten or more. This chain uses TRBV18 with TRBJ1-1, with D unclear. The CDR3 has 13 residues. The V and J ends lost 6 bases and 8 bases respectively, with 16 bases between them. The germline CDR1 and CDR2 sequences are KGHSH and LQKENI. The CDR3 loop is CASSPDRHFEAFF. In nucleotides, the CDR3 is TGTGCCAGCTCCCCCGATCGCCACTTCGAAGCTTTCTTT. The full variable domain, with the rest looked up from reference TRBV18 and TRBJ1-1, is NAGVMQNPRHLVRRRGQEARLRCSPMKGHSHVYWYRQLPEEGLKFMVYLQKENIIDESGMPKERFSAEFPKEGPSILRIQQVVRGDSAAYFCASSPDRHFEAFFGQGTRLTVV.

In this sample, this clonotype turned up many times. V and J are TRBV2 and TRBJ1-5; possibly TRBD1 for D (5 bases). V was pared by 5 bases and J by 9 bases, with 14 bases between. Germline V gene lookup returns CDR1 SNHLY and CDR2 FYNNEI. CDR3 size: 13 residues. CDR3 sequence (DNA): TGTGCCAGCAGTCCGACCAGGGAGGGGCCCCAGCATTTT. It specifies CASSPTREGPQHF.

This clonotype has a handful of counts. The gene calls are TRBV10-1 and TRBJ2-7, with TRBD1 as a possible D gene (5 bases). CDR1 is WNHNN and CDR2 is SYGVQD in the germline V gene (reference sequence). Trimming left V 4 bases short and J 3 bases short, with 10 bases between. This CDR3 is 13 amino acids long. In DNA form, the CDR3 reads TGCGCCAGCAGTGGGCCCAGGGACTACGAGCAGTACTTC. Residues: CASSGPRDYEQYF.

This clonotype appeared many times. This chain joins TRBV19 and TRBJ1-5; TRBD1 is a possible D gene (5 bases). This CDR3 has 15 residues. Germline-derived CDR1 and CDR2 are LNHDA and SQIVND (reference sequence). V lost 0 bases and J lost 5, with 11 bases in between. CDR3 protein: CASSIDRVRDQPQHF. Written as DNA, the CDR3 is TGTGCCAGTAGTATAGACAGGGTCCGGGATCAGCCCCAGCATTTT.

This clonotype was observed a few times. This chain links TRBV20-1 with TRBJ1-1, with TRBD1 identical over 9 bases. The CDR3 consists of 14 residues. The germline CDR1 and CDR2 sequences are DFQATT and SNEGSKA (reference sequence). V was clipped by 5 bases and J by 3 bases; unmatched bases: 7. This CDR3 is CSAGNRGLDTEAFF. DNA of the CDR3: TGCAGTGCTGGAAACAGGGGGCTAGACACTGAAGCTTTCTTT.

The genes are TRBV27 and TRBJ1-5, with D perhaps matching TRBD1 (5 bases). The CDR3 runs 16 residues. Germline values: CDR1 MNHEY, CDR2 SMNVEV (reference sequence). V was clipped by 6 bases and J by 7 bases, with 22 bases between them. DNA for the CDR3: TGTGCCAGCAGAAAGACAAGGGGCAGGGTAGACCAGCCCCAGCATTTT. Protein: CASRKTRGRVDQPQHF.